A selection of T cell receptor beta chains follows, all from one sample in a study of T cell repertoires in cytomegalovirus infection. Their antigens remain unidentified. A single record per CDR3 protein comes from TCRdb applying MiXCR to the reads. The sample yields hundreds of thousands of distinct CDR3 sequences, just under 30% seen once. Sequencing was performed on cultured PBMCs, taken from culture after CMV antigen stimulation. These receptors were taken from a human donor in good health (CMV status not recorded). Some clones in this sample may be carry-over from other donors' samples. The CDR3 runs from the conserved cysteine through the conserved F or W. A D gene is named only where the DNA matches it firmly. Clone sizes are given selectively: once, few, many, or a class where the clone is expanded.

j_call d_call clone_size v_call cdr3_aa cdr3_nt
TRBJ1-2 TRBD1 NA TRBV28 CATSGGGASVNYGYTF TGTGCCACCTCAGGAGGGGGCGCTTCGGTAAACTATGGCTACACCTTC
TRBJ1-2 TRBD1 NA TRBV7-2 CASSSGQGAEGYGYTF TGTGCCAGCAGCTCGGGACAGGGGGCAGAGGGATATGGCTACACCTTC
TRBJ2-3 NA NA TRBV15 CATSRDLRQTDTQYF TGTGCCACCAGCAGAGATCTCCGGCAGACAGATACGCAGTATTTT
TRBJ1-5 NA few TRBV9 CASSVGQGASEPQHF TGTGCCAGCAGTGTCGGGCAGGGTGCGTCGGAGCCCCAGCATTTT
TRBJ2-3 TRBD1 once TRBV10-3 CAISGDSRSTDTQYF TGTGCCATCAGTGGGGACAGCCGTAGCACAGATACGCAGTATTTT
TRBJ2-7 NA medium-sized TRBV7-2 CASSLSSYEQYF TGTGCCAGCAGCTTATCCTCCTACGAGCAGTACTTC
TRBJ2-3 NA NA TRBV7-8 CASSHGAGWDTQYF TGTGCCAGCAGCCACGGTGCCGGGTGGGATACGCAGTATTTT
TRBJ2-7 NA NA TRBV6-6 CASSYVYEQYF TGTGCCAGCAGTTACGTCTACGAGCAGTACTTC
TRBJ2-1 NA few TRBV14 CASSRFSENEQFF TGTGCCAGCAGCCGATTCTCAGAAAATGAGCAGTTCTTC
TRBJ2-1 TRBD2 NA TRBV7-9 CASRVAGDSYNEQFF TGTGCCAGCAGGGTAGCGGGGGATAGTTACAATGAGCAGTTCTTC
TRBJ1-1 NA NA TRBV19 CASSVQSSMNTEAFF TGTGCCAGTAGTGTTCAATCAAGCATGAACACTGAAGCTTTCTTT
TRBJ1-2 NA many TRBV7-2 CASSLKAAGYGYTF TGTGCCAGCAGCTTAAAAGCAGCCGGTTATGGCTACACCTTC
TRBJ2-7 NA few TRBV20-1 CSARDQRPRISHEQYF TGCAGTGCTAGAGATCAGCGGCCCAGAATTTCCCACGAGCAGTACTTC
TRBJ1-5 NA few TRBV6-6 CASTVGGSQPQHF TGTGCCAGCACCGTGGGGGGAAGTCAGCCCCAGCATTTT
TRBJ2-1 TRBD1 NA TRBV14 CASSRGIGQGQFF TGTGCCAGCAGCCGGGGAATAGGACAGGGGCAGTTCTTC
TRBJ1-1 NA NA TRBV7-6 CASSGKQGTSQSEAFF TGTGCCAGCAGCGGAAAACAGGGAACTTCCCAATCTGAAGCTTTCTTT
TRBJ2-1 TRBD2 few TRBV5-4 CASSSSGGAVNEQFF TGTGCCAGCAGTTCTAGCGGGGGGGCGGTCAATGAGCAGTTCTTC
TRBJ2-3 NA few TRBV5-4 CASSLGLARGRTDTQYF TGTGCCAGCAGCTTGGGTCTAGCGAGGGGCCGCACAGATACGCAGTATTTT
TRBJ2-7 NA NA TRBV11-2 CASSLDYGRVGEQYF TGTGCCAGCAGCTTAGATTACGGCAGGGTTGGGGAGCAGTACTTC
TRBJ2-2 NA few TRBV7-8 CASSTRRERNTGELFF TGTGCCAGCAGCACCCGCCGGGAGAGGAACACCGGGGAGCTGTTTTTT
TRBJ2-5 TRBD2 NA TRBV27 CASSSLGLADYQETQYF TGTGCCAGCAGTTCCCTGGGACTAGCGGATTACCAAGAGACCCAGTACTTC
TRBJ1-5 NA NA TRBV5-1 CASSLGATDQPQHF TGCGCCAGCAGCTTGGGAGCGACAGATCAGCCCCAGCATTTT
TRBJ2-1 TRBD2 NA TRBV7-9 CASSRVEGGNEQFF TGTGCCAGCAGCCGGGTCGAGGGAGGGAATGAGCAGTTCTTC
TRBJ2-5 TRBD2 NA TRBV5-1 CASSLIAGGRETQYF TGCGCCAGCAGCCTGATAGCGGGAGGACGAGAGACCCAGTACTTC
TRBJ1-3 NA NA TRBV4-1 CASSQEVPPQRVGNTIYF TGCGCCAGCAGCCAAGAAGTTCCACCCCAGAGAGTAGGAAACACCATATATTTT
TRBJ1-4 NA few TRBV7-9 CASSLPGNGNEKLFF TGTGCCAGCAGCTTACCGGGTAACGGTAATGAAAAACTGTTTTTT
TRBJ2-5 TRBD2 NA TRBV12-3/TRBV12-4 CASSSGGIQETQYF TGTGCCAGCAGTTCCGGGGGGATCCAAGAGACCCAGTACTTC
TRBJ1-6 NA few TRBV28 CASIAGPIKGSPLHF TGTGCCAGCATCGCCGGGCCCATTAAGGGTTCACCCCTCCACTTT
TRBJ2-7 TRBD2 NA TRBV18 CASSPPVSGSIGEQYF TGTGCCAGCTCACCACCGGTTAGCGGGAGTATAGGAGAGCAGTACTTC
TRBJ2-3 TRBD2 few TRBV27 CASSLSLLSRGLAGAKDTQYF TGTGCCAGCAGTTTATCCCTTCTAAGTCGGGGACTAGCGGGAGCAAAAGATACGCAGTATTTT
TRBJ2-3 TRBD2 NA TRBV7-8 CASGGRSGGTDTQYF TGTGCCAGCGGAGGGAGGAGCGGGGGCACAGATACGCAGTATTTT
TRBJ1-1 NA NA TRBV10-3 CAISERGPIATEAFF TGTGCCATCAGTGAGAGGGGTCCAATAGCCACTGAAGCTTTCTTT
TRBJ1-6 NA NA TRBV10-2 CASRGDTGSPLHF TGCGCCAGCAGGGGGGACACGGGGTCACCCCTCCACTTT
TRBJ2-3 NA few TRBV11-2 CASSRTRGGGWVTDTQYF TGTGCCAGCAGCCGAACCCGGGGAGGGGGGTGGGTTACAGATACGCAGTATTTT
TRBJ1-3 NA NA TRBV6-1 CASSERGGSSGNTIYF TGTGCCAGCAGTGAAAGGGGGGGGTCCTCTGGAAACACCATATATTTT
TRBJ2-1 NA many TRBV7-2 CASSLVGGKTYNEQFF TGTGCCAGCAGCTTAGTAGGGGGTAAAACCTACAATGAGCAGTTCTTC
TRBJ2-5 TRBD2 many TRBV7-9 CASSRGLAGVGETQYF TGTGCCAGCAGCCGAGGACTAGCGGGAGTAGGGGAGACCCAGTACTTC
TRBJ1-1 TRBD1 NA TRBV3-1 CASSQFTGGNTEAFF TGTGCCAGCAGCCAATTTACAGGGGGCAACACTGAAGCTTTCTTT
TRBJ1-5 NA once TRBV12-3/TRBV12-4 CASSFWASLQPQHF TGTGCCAGCAGTTTTTGGGCCTCCCTCCAGCCCCAGCATTTT